These 6 T cell receptor beta chains were sequenced from one sample in a study of identical twins. In TCRdb, the 5' RACE reads were re-called with MiXCR into one record per CDR3 protein. The data hold fewer than 650,000 distinct CDR3 sequences, with 9% to 10% observed a single time. These same data were also listed under a study on yellow fever vaccine responses in identical twins.

The sequencing input was PBMCs. Receptor source: a woman aged 18-29 years in good health.

The sample holds many counts of this clonotype. CDR3 sequence: CSARPRDRDYEQYF. The CDR3 DNA sequence: TGCAGTGCTAGACCCCGGGACAGGGACTACGAGCAGTACTTC. The chain has TRBV20-1 and TRBJ2-7; TRBD1 aligns across 9 bases. CDR3 length: 14 residues. Germline loops: CDR1 DFQATT, CDR2 SNEGSKA (reference sequence). V lost 2 bases and J lost 3; bases outside the gene matches: 5.

Many counts were recorded for this clonotype. The V and J genes are TRBV30 and TRBJ2-1; TRBD2 matches 9 bases. Germline CDR1 GTSNPN, CDR2 SVGIG (reference sequence). The junction had 5 bases not matched to a gene; V was cut back by 5 bases and J by 0 bases. There are 15 residues in the CDR3. CDR3: CAWASGETSYNEQFF. The CDR3, as DNA: TGTGCCTGGGCTAGCGGGGAAACCTCCTACAATGAGCAGTTCTTC.

This clonotype appeared many times. CDR3: CASAAGGPYEQYF. CDR3 in DNA: TGTGCCAGCGCAGCGGGGGGGCCTTACGAGCAGTACTTC. The chain joins TRBV2 to TRBJ2-7; the match to TRBD2 covers 10 bases. The CDR3 consists of 13 residues. With V trimmed by 8 bases and J by 4 bases, 5 bases remained unmatched. In germline, CDR1 is SNHLY, CDR2 FYNNEI. Together with reference TRBV2 and TRBJ2-7, the CDR3 gives the full variable domain: EPEVTQTPSHQVTQMGQEVILRCVPISNHLYFYWYRQILGQKVEFLVSFYNNEISEKSEIFDDQFSVERPDGSNFTLKIRSTKLEDSAMYFCASAAGGPYEQYFGPGTRLTVT.

The chain joins TRBV6-2 or TRBV6-3 to TRBJ1-2; 10 positions agree with TRBD1. The J segment lost 6 bases and the V segment lost 4 bases, leaving 8 bases of the junction unmatched. The CDR3 sequence is 15 residues long. In germline, CDR1 is MNHEY, CDR2 SVGEGT. CDR3 DNA sequence: TGTGCCAGCAGTTCCACGACAGGGGGCGGCAATGGCTACACCTTC. It translates to CASSSTTGGGNGYTF.

This clonotype was seen repeatedly, ten times or more. V usage is TRBV15 and J usage is TRBJ2-7; 13 nucleotides match TRBD2. The CDR3 covers 14 residues. Germline CDR1 reads LNHNV; CDR2 reads YYDKDF (reference sequence). V was pared by 8 bases and J by 5 bases, with 6 bases of the junction left unmatched. The CDR3 here is CATVSGLAGDEQYF. The DNA of the CDR3 is TGTGCCACCGTCAGCGGACTAGCGGGAGACGAGCAGTACTTC.

The chain joins TRBV6-2 or TRBV6-3 to TRBJ2-6; 8 bases are a match to TRBD1. V lost 8 bases to trimming and J lost 0 bases; unmatched junction nucleotides: 15. CDR3 length equals 19 residues. Germline V gene sequence: CDR1 MNHEY, CDR2 SVGEGT. In DNA, the CDR3 is TGTGCCAGCGGAACCTCCCCGTGGACAGGGACCTCTGGGGCCAACGTCCTGACTTTC. This encodes CASGTSPWTGTSGANVLTF.